The following is a TCR beta chain sequence with its context. Its antigen is not known. This entry is derived from a study of T cells in tumors after PD-1 blockade. Study-level information: Patients had no prior checkpoint blockade, systemic immunosuppressants, or anti-cancer therapy within 4 weeks. Blood samples averaged around 110,000 templates (range roughly 21,000-290,000) and under 40,000 unique clonotypes.

The CDR3 has 17 amino acids. Trimming removed 4 bases from V and 0 bases from J, with 16 bases in between. Germline V gives CDR1 MGHRA, CDR2 YSYEKL. Genomic DNA template from tumor biopsies or peripheral blood, roughly 616 ng to 6,004 ng input. Study outcomes and limitations: Some novel exhausted tumor clones appeared in pre-treatment blood, suggesting peripheral recruitment.

Using immunoSEQ multiplex PCR, the repertoire was profiled, and TCRdb retains in-frame clones only, with some absent. The sample contains around 49,000 clones, about 85% of which appear only once. Sequenced material: PBMCs, taken before anti-PD-1 treatment. This clonotype was sampled from a human donor with basal cell carcinoma. The rearrangement uses TRBV4-1 and TRBJ2-1, with unresolved D. The CDR3 DNA reads as TGCGCCAGCAGCCCGAACCCCCCTAGGGTCTCCTACAATGAGCAGTTCTTC. This sequence encodes CASSPNPPRVSYNEQFF.